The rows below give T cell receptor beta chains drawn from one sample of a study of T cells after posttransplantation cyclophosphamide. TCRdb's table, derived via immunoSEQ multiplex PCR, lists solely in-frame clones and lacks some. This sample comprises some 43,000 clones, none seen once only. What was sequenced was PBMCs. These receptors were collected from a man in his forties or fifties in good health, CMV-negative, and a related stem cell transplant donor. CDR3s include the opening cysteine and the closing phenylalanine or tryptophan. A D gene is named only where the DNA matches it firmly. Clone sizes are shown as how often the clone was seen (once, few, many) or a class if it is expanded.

CASSYTDTGEETQYF	TGTGCCAGCAGCTACACGGACACGGGGGAAGAGACCCAGTACTTC	TRBJ2-5	TRBV7-9	-	many
CASSLVTGRTEAFF	TGTGCCAGCAGCTTGGTAACAGGGAGAACTGAAGCTTTCTTT	TRBJ1-1	TRBV5-4	-	many
CASSELAGGFNEQFF	TGTGCCAGTAGTGAACTAGCGGGAGGCTTCAATGAGCAGTTCTTC	TRBJ2-1	TRBV19	TRBD2	many
CASSLSLVYGDEQFF	TGTGCCAGCAGCCTAAGTCTAGTTTACGGGGATGAGCAGTTCTTC	TRBJ2-1	TRBV7-9	-	many
CASRRSGRVRQETQYF	TGTGCCAGCAGACGTAGCGGGAGGGTGAGACAAGAGACCCAGTACTTC	TRBJ2-5	TRBV27	TRBD2	many
CASSLAGRYSGNTIYF	TGTGCCAGCAGCTTAGCAGGGAGATACTCTGGAAACACCATATATTTT	TRBJ1-3	TRBV7-8	-	many
CASSYSGTGLTGELFF	TGTGCCAGCAGTTACTCAGGGACAGGCCTGACCGGGGAGCTGTTTTTT	TRBJ2-2	TRBV6-5	TRBD1	many
CASSFGQTNEKLFF	TGTGCCAGCAGTTTTGGACAGACTAATGAAAAACTGTTTTTT	TRBJ1-4	TRBV6-5	-	many
CASRPGGNQPQHF	TGTGCCAGTCGTCCGGGGGGCAATCAGCCCCAGCATTTT	TRBJ1-5	TRBV19	-	many
CASSARQGSDEQFF	TGTGCCAGCAGCGCAAGACAGGGGAGCGATGAGCAGTTCTTC	TRBJ2-1	TRBV9	TRBD1	many
CASSPPGLKAFF	TGTGCCAGCAGCCCCCCCGGTTTGAAGGCTTTCTTT	TRBJ1-1	TRBV28	-	many
CASSLVELAGANVLTF	TGCGCCAGCAGCTTGGTAGAGCTCGCCGGGGCCAACGTCCTGACTTTC	TRBJ2-6	TRBV5-1	-	many
CASSSTSGGPLGEQYF	TGCGCCAGCAGCTCGACTAGCGGGGGACCCCTTGGCGAGCAGTACTTC	TRBJ2-7	TRBV5-1	TRBD2	many
CASSPDRVELLYEQYF	TGTGCCAGCAGCCCCGACAGGGTTGAACTTCTCTACGAGCAGTACTTC	TRBJ2-7	TRBV7-9	TRBD1	many
CASSLVGGNTEAFF	TGTGCCAGCAGCTTAGTCGGGGGGAACACTGAAGCTTTCTTT	TRBJ1-1	TRBV11-1	-	many
CATSRESREGYEQYF	TGTGCCACCAGCAGAGAATCTAGGGAGGGCTACGAGCAGTACTTC	TRBJ2-7	TRBV15	TRBD2	many
CASSLAGTGHGSFF	TGTGCCAGCAGCTTAGCAGGGACAGGTCATGGGTCTTTCTTT	TRBJ1-1	TRBV7-9	TRBD1	many
CSDVGQIRSYGYTF	TGCAGCGACGTTGGACAGATCCGATCCTATGGCTACACCTTC	TRBJ1-2	TRBV29-1	-	many
CASARQGGNTEAFF	TGTGCCAGCGCCAGACAGGGAGGGAACACTGAAGCTTTCTTT	TRBJ1-1	TRBV6-5	TRBD1	few
CASSLGGSLETQYF	TGTGCCAGCAGCCTTGGGGGGTCCCTAGAGACCCAGTACTTC	TRBJ2-5	TRBV7-8	-	many
CASSQEGLAGVVF	TGCGCCAGCAGCCAAGAGGGGTTAGCGGGAGTGGTCTTC	TRBJ2-1	TRBV4-1	TRBD2	many
CASSPSPQSYGYTF	TGTGCCAGTAGTCCTAGCCCCCAGAGCTATGGCTACACCTTC	TRBJ1-2	TRBV19	-	many
CAISPQGNTEAFF	TGTGCCATCAGCCCACAGGGGAACACTGAAGCTTTCTTT	TRBJ1-1	TRBV10-3	-	many
CASSPIGGTEAFF	TGTGCCAGCAGCCCTATCGGGGGAACTGAAGCTTTCTTT	TRBJ1-1	TRBV7-6	-	many
CASSPSGSPETQYF	TGTGCCAGCTCACCGTCTGGGAGTCCGGAGACCCAGTACTTC	TRBJ2-5	TRBV18	-	many
CASDRGGTEAFF	TGTGCCAGCGACAGGGGCGGCACTGAAGCTTTCTTT	TRBJ1-1	TRBV19	TRBD1	many
CASSIGRSQHF	TGTGCCAGTAGTATAGGCCGGTCCCAGCATTTT	TRBJ1-5	TRBV19	-	many
CASSPDSNEKLFF	TGTGCCAGCAGCCCAGACAGCAATGAAAAACTGTTTTTT	TRBJ1-4	TRBV7-9	-	many
CASSGSGTGELFF	TGTGCCAGCAGCGGCAGCGGCACCGGGGAGCTGTTTTTT	TRBJ2-2	TRBV9	-	many
CASSERTGTGQGGYTF	TGTGCCAGCAGCGAAAGGACCGGGACAGGGCAAGGTGGCTACACCTTC	TRBJ1-2	TRBV11-1	TRBD1	many
CASGLQGTDTQYF	TGTGCTAGCGGTTTGCAGGGTACAGATACGCAGTATTTT	TRBJ2-3	TRBV12-5	-	few
CASSLAGEQYEQYF	TGTGCCAGCAGTTTAGCGGGAGAGCAATACGAGCAGTACTTC	TRBJ2-7	TRBV27	TRBD2	many
CASSRGTSVYEQYF	TGTGCCAGCAGCAGAGGGACTAGCGTCTACGAGCAGTACTTC	TRBJ2-7	TRBV7-2	TRBD2	few
CASSYGGVRETQYF	TGTGCCAGCAGTTACGGGGGGGTCCGGGAGACCCAGTACTTC	TRBJ2-5	TRBV6-5	TRBD2	many
CASSRTSSNTDTQYF	TGTGCCAGCAGCCGGACTTCTTCTAACACAGATACGCAGTATTTT	TRBJ2-3	TRBV7-3	-	many
CASSAGEETQYF	TGTGCCAGCAGTGCCGGGGAAGAGACCCAGTACTTC	TRBJ2-5	TRBV2	-	many
CASSLAPGRQFF	TGTGCCAGCAGTTTAGCCCCGGGAAGGCAGTTCTTC	TRBJ2-1	TRBV28	-	many
CASSLEGQGTNTEAFF	TGCGCCAGCAGCTTGGAAGGACAGGGGACAAACACTGAAGCTTTCTTT	TRBJ1-1	TRBV5-1	TRBD1	many
CASSERGLAATDTQYF	TGTGCCAGCAGTGAAAGGGGACTAGCGGCTACAGATACGCAGTATTTT	TRBJ2-3	TRBV2	TRBD2	many
CASSLGRSQRATQYF	TGTGCCAGCAGCTTAGGCCGGTCCCAGAGGGCTACGCAGTATTTT	TRBJ2-3	TRBV7-9	-	many
CASSSEPENTQYF	TGTGCCAGCAGCTCGGAGCCGGAGAATACGCAGTATTTT	TRBJ2-3	TRBV5-5	-	many
CASSLLSGRTDTQYF	TGTGCCAGCAGTTTACTAAGCGGGCGAACAGATACGCAGTATTTT	TRBJ2-3	TRBV6-6	-	many
CASSATGTGEETQYF	TGTGCCAGCAGCGCCACCGGGACAGGGGAAGAGACCCAGTACTTC	TRBJ2-5	TRBV5-4	TRBD1	many
CASSLSGRGWDTQYF	TGTGCCAGCAGCCTTAGCGGGAGAGGTTGGGATACGCAGTATTTT	TRBJ2-3	TRBV7-9	TRBD2	many
CASSSPGGVSYEQYF	TGTGCCAGCAGTTCGCCTGGCGGGGTCTCCTACGAGCAGTACTTC	TRBJ2-7	TRBV28	-	many
CASKGGSSYNEQFF	TGTGCCAGCAAGGGAGGGAGCTCCTACAATGAGCAGTTCTTC	TRBJ2-1	TRBV6-5	TRBD2	many
CASSYGQGGNTIYF	TGTGCCAGCAGTTACGGGCAGGGTGGAAACACCATATATTTT	TRBJ1-3	TRBV6-6	-	many
CASSQGGRGTEAFF	TGCGCCAGCAGCCAAGGTGGGAGGGGCACTGAAGCTTTCTTT	TRBJ1-1	TRBV4-1	-	many
CASSTRNRDNEQFF	TGTGCCAGCAGTACGCGAAACAGGGACAATGAGCAGTTCTTC	TRBJ2-1	TRBV7-2	-	few